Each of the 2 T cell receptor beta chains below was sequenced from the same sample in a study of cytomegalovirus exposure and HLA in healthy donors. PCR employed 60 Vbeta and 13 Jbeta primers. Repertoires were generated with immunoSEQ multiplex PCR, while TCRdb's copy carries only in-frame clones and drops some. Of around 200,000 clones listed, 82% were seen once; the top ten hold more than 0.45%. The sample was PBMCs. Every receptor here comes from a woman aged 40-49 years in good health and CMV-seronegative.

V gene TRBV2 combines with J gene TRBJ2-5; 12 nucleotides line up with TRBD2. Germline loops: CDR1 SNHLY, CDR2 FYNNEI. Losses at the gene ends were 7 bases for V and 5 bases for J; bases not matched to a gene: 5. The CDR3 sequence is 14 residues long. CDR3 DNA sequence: TGTGCCAGCATACTAGCGGGGGGCGGGGAGACCCAGTACTTC. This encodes CASILAGGGETQYF.

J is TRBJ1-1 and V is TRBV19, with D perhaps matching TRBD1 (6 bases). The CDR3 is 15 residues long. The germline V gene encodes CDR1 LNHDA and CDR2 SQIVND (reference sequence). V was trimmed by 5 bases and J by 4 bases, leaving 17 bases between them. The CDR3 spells CASSLGHRGSTEAFF. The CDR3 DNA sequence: TGTGCCAGTAGTTTGGGACATCGGGGCAGCACTGAAGCTTTCTTT.